This T cell receptor beta chain derives from a study of CD8 T cells in ankylosing spondylitis. The study, taken as a whole, reports: For ankylosing spondylitis blood, a TCR beta motif of 8 or 9 highly homologous variants appeared characteristic.

One entry per CDR3 protein results from TCRdb running MiXCR on the 5' RACE reads. Of a few hundred thousand distinct CDR3 sequences listed, 20% to 25% are singletons. The germline CDR1 and CDR2 sequences are SGHTA and FQGNSA. V was pared by 4 bases and J by 9 bases, with 13 bases of the junction left unmatched. The CDR3 extends over 17 amino acids. This clonotype was observed a single time. The antigen is unknown. The sequenced material came from blood, either unsorted or a sorted T cell fraction (not recorded which). The clonotype originates from a male donor with ankylosing spondylitis. The gene calls are TRBV7-2 and TRBJ2-5; 14 nucleotides align to TRBD2. CDR3 sequence reads: CASSSGTSGGRRLAQYF. CDR3 DNA: TGTGCCAGCAGCTCGGGGACTAGCGGGGGCCGAAGGTTGGCCCAGTACTTC. Drawing the rest from reference TRBV7-2 and TRBJ2-5, the complete variable domain is GAGVSQSPSNKVTEKGKDVELRCDPISGHTALYWYRQSLGQGLEFLIYFQGNSAPDKSGLPSDRFSAERTGGSVSTLTIQRTQQEDSAVYLCASSSGTSGGRRLAQYFGPGTRLLVL.